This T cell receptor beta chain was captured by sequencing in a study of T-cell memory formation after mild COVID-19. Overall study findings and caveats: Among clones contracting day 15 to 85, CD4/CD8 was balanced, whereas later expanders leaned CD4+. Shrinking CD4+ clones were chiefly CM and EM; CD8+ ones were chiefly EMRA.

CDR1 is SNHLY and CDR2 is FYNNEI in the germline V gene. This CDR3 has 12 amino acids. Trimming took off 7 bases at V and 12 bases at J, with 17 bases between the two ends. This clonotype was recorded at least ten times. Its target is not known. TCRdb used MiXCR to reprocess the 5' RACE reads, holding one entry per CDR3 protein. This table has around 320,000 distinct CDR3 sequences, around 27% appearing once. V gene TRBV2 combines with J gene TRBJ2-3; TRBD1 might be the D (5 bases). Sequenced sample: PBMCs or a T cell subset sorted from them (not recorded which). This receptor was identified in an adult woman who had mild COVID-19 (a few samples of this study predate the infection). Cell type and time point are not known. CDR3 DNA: TGTGCCAGCAACAGACAGACCCAGGATCAGTATTTT. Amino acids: CASNRQTQDQYF. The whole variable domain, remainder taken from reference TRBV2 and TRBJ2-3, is EPEVTQTPSHQVTQMGQEVILRCVPISNHLYFYWYRQILGQKVEFLVSFYNNEISEKSEIFDDQFSVERPDGSNFTLKIRSTKLEDSAMYFCASNRQTQDQYFGPGTRLTVL.